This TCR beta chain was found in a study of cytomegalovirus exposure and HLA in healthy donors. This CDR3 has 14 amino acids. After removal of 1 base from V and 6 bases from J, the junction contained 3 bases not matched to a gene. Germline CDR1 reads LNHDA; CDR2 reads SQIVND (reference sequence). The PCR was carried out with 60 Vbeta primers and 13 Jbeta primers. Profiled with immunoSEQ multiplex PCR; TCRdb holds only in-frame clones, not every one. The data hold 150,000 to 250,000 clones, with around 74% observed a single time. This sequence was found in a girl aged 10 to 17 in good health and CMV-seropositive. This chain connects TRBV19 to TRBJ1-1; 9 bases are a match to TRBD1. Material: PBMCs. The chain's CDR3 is CASSIVGQGPEAFF. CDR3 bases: TGTGCCAGTAGTATAGTCGGACAGGGGCCTGAAGCTTTCTTT.